These 14 T cell receptor beta chains came from one sample sequenced in a study of radiotherapy plus CTLA-4 blockade in lung cancer. Produced via immunoSEQ multiplex PCR; TCRdb's table is partial and in-frame only. Among some 49,000 clones listed, 70% to 90% were seen once. The material was peripheral blood, obtained from a patient treated with radiotherapy plus ipilimumab. These receptors came from a human donor with non-small cell lung cancer whose response to radiotherapy plus ipilimumab could not be evaluated.

The V call is TRBV27, the J call TRBJ2-3; D might be TRBD1 (5 bases). Looked up from germline, CDR1 is MNHEY and CDR2 is SMNVEV (reference sequence). The CDR3 spans 10 residues. The V and J ends lost 7 bases and 7 bases respectively, with 6 bases between them. The CDR3 DNA sequence: TGTGCCAGCAAGGGGTATACGCAGTATTTT. It yields the protein CASKGYTQYF.

The gene calls are TRBV9 and TRBJ2-4; 13 positions match TRBD2. The CDR3 runs to 19 residues. Germline values: CDR1 SGDLS, CDR2 YYNGEE. V gave up 0 bases and J gave up 0 bases; unmatched junction bases: 6. The CDR3 spells CASSVEGLAGNLAKNIQYF. The CDR3 region has the DNA TGTGCCAGCAGCGTAGAGGGACTAGCGGGGAACCTAGCCAAAAACATTCAGTACTTC.

The chain combines TRBV4-2 with TRBJ2-1, with D possibly being TRBD2 (5 bases). The CDR3 totals 14 residues. Trimming took off 0 bases at V and 5 bases at J, with 8 bases between the two ends. Germline V gives CDR1 LGHNA, CDR2 YNFKEQ. CDR3 nucleotide sequence: TGTGCCAGCAGCCAAGAAGGGAGAGACAATGAGCAGTTCTTC. Its translation: CASSQEGRDNEQFF.

The V and J genes are TRBV5-1 and TRBJ1-2, with D maybe TRBD1 (6 bases). V was trimmed by 1 base and J by 5 bases, leaving 12 bases between them. The CDR3 totals 14 residues. Germline assignment: CDR1 SGHRS and CDR2 YFSETQ. CDR3 protein: CASSLIQGGYGYTF. As DNA, the CDR3 is TGCGCCAGCAGCTTGATACAGGGCGGTTATGGCTACACCTTC.

The chain has TRBV28 and TRBJ2-3; 11 bases are a match to TRBD2. The germline CDR1 and CDR2 sequences are MDHEN and SYDVKM. This CDR3 spans 16 amino acids. The V gene end was trimmed by 2 bases and the J gene end by 4 bases; junction bases not matched to a gene: 5. As DNA, the CDR3 is TGTGCCAGCAGTTTAGGCCTAGCGGGAGGCGCAGATACGCAGTATTTT. It codes for CASSLGLAGGADTQYF.

The V and J genes are TRBV28 and TRBJ1-2; TRBD1 matches at 8 bases. V shed 5 bases and J 8 bases; nucleotides not matched to a gene: 7. This CDR3 is built from 13 residues. Germline V lookup: CDR1 MDHEN, CDR2 SYDVKM. Here the CDR3 DNA reads TGTGCCAGCAGTGGACCGACAGGGGAAGGCTACACCTTC. This translates into CASSGPTGEGYTF.

The V call is TRBV7-3, the J call TRBJ2-1; a weak D match, TRBD2 (5 bases). V gave up 5 bases and J gave up 11 bases, with 13 bases separating them. This CDR3 comprises 12 residues. CDR1 is SGHTA and CDR2 is FQGTGA in the germline V gene. The CDR3 region has the DNA TGTGCCAGCAGCCCTGACGAGCGGAAGCAGTTCTTC. This encodes CASSPDERKQFF.

This clone was picked up one time. The rearrangement joins TRBV25-1 to TRBJ1-1, with TRBD1 matching over 9 bases. Germline trimming cut 5 bases from V and 8 bases from J; bases unmatched to any gene: 6. Germline V CDR1 and CDR2: MGHDK, SYGVNS. The CDR3 sequence is 13 residues long. CDR3 residues: CASSLQGATEAFF. The CDR3 DNA is TGTGCCAGCAGTTTACAGGGGGCGACGGAAGCTTTCTTT.

In this sample, this clone turned up a few times. The gene calls are TRBV4-1 and TRBJ2-1, with D tentatively TRBD1 (7 bases). The CDR3 has 16 amino acids. Trimming removed 5 bases from V and 6 bases from J, with 20 bases in between. The germline CDR1 and CDR2 sequences are MGHRA and YSYEKL. This CDR3 reads CASSDPAGGYGNEQFF. The CDR3 nucleotides read TGCGCCAGCAGCGACCCAGCAGGGGGGTATGGCAATGAGCAGTTCTTC.

This chain connects TRBV5-4 to TRBJ2-1; 12 bases are shared with TRBD2. The germline V gene has CDR1 SGHNT and CDR2 YYREEE (reference sequence). The CDR3 totals 15 residues. V was clipped by 5 bases and J by 2 bases; unmatched bases: 2. CDR3: CASRLAGGPYNEQFF. The CDR3 nucleotides are TGTGCCAGCAGGCTAGCGGGAGGGCCCTACAATGAGCAGTTCTTC.

The rearrangement links TRBV5-1 to TRBJ2-4, with a possible D match to TRBD2 (6 bases). This CDR3 has 15 amino acids. V was trimmed by 0 bases and J by 6 bases, leaving 13 bases between them. CDR1 is SGHRS, CDR2 YFSETQ, per germline. The CDR3 reads CASSLVADQGNIQYF. In DNA form, the CDR3 reads TGCGCCAGCAGCTTGGTAGCGGACCAGGGAAACATTCAGTACTTC. Full variable domain (outside the CDR3, taken from reference TRBV5-1 and TRBJ2-4): KAGVTQTPRYLIKTRGQQVTLSCSPISGHRSVSWYQQTPGQGLQFLFEYFSETQRNKGNFPGRFSGRQFSNSRSEMNVSTLELGDSALYLCASSLVADQGNIQYFGAGTRLSVL.

The rearrangement links TRBV7-5 to TRBJ2-3; no check of the table's D call, TRBD2, against the DNA was made. TRBV7-5 is an annotated pseudogene. CDR3 length: 15 residues. The CDR3 nucleotides read TGTGCCAGAAGCTTACTAGCGGGAGTAACAGATACGCAGTATTTT. Its translation: CARSLLAGVTDTQYF.

The J gene is TRBJ1-2, the V gene TRBV7-2, with unresolved D. This CDR3 contains 13 residues. The V end lost 0 bases, the J end lost 4 bases, and 6 bases lay between the germline ends. The germline V gene encodes CDR1 SGHTA and CDR2 FQGNSA. CDR3 region: CASSLAESYGYTF. CDR3 sequence (DNA): TGTGCCAGCAGCTTAGCCGAGTCCTATGGCTACACCTTC. The full variable domain, with the rest looked up from reference TRBV7-2 and TRBJ1-2, is GAGVSQSPSNKVTEKGKDVELRCDPISGHTALYWYRQSLGQGLEFLIYFQGNSAPDKSGLPSDRFSAERTGGSVSTLTIQRTQQEDSAVYLCASSLAESYGYTFGSGTRLTVV.

V usage is TRBV6-1 and J usage is TRBJ1-5, with TRBD1 identical over 7 bases. Trimming cost V 8 bases and J 4 bases; bases outside gene matches: 8. The CDR3 is 14 amino acids. The germline CDR1 and CDR2 sequences are MNHNS and SASEGT. CDR3 DNA sequence: TGTGCCAGCTACGGGACAGCACTAAATCAGCCCCAGCATTTT. This translates into CASYGTALNQPQHF.